This T cell receptor (beta chain) was sequenced in a study of OX40 agonist ivuxolimab in advanced cancers. Study as a whole: Every patient in dose escalation had hepatocellular carcinoma, melanoma, renal cell or head and neck cancer.

V lost 0 bases and J 2 bases, leaving 14 bases between the germline ends. The CDR3 sequence is 17 residues long. The germline V gene encodes CDR1 SNHLY and CDR2 FYNNEI. The method was immunoSEQ multiplex PCR; TCRdb's version includes in-frame clones alone and lacks a portion of them. The sample records tens of thousands of clones, roughly 90% being singletons. The receptor's source is an adult with an advanced solid tumor such as melanoma, head and neck, liver or kidney cancer. Here the sequenced sample was CD4+ or CD8+ T cells sorted from blood, taken in a trial of the OX40 agonist ivuxolimab. The chain couples TRBV2 to TRBJ1-5; D is perhaps TRBD1 (5 bases). In DNA form, the CDR3 reads TGTGCCAGCAGTGAAGCAGGGGCCAGGTATGGCAATCAGCCCCAGCATTTT. It codes for CASSEAGARYGNQPQHF.